Below, 6 T cell receptor beta chains from the same sample are listed, as sequenced in a study of identical twins. One entry per CDR3 protein results from TCRdb running MiXCR on the 5' RACE reads. The table lists about 280,000 distinct CDR3 sequences, roughly 8.6% of them singletons. This sample also belongs to another study, concerning yellow fever vaccine responses in identical twins.

The sequenced material came from memory (CD45RO+) T cells sorted from blood. Receptors were obtained from a woman in her late teens or twenties in good health.

This clonotype came up a few times. The chain recombines TRBV7-9 with TRBJ2-3; possibly TRBD2 for D (6 bases). With 7 bases removed from V and 0 bases from J, the gap between germline ends came to 14 bases. Germline V gene data show CDR1 as SEHNR and CDR2 as FQNEAQ (reference sequence). CDR3 length equals 15 residues. The CDR3 is CASTKREDSTDTQYF. Written as DNA, the CDR3 is TGTGCCAGCACCAAAAGGGAGGATAGCACAGATACGCAGTATTTT.

This clonotype occurred many times. The chain uses TRBV29-1 and TRBJ1-2; unclear D gene. The CDR3 contains 11 residues. The V gene's germline CDR1 is SQVTM and CDR2 ANQGSEA. V was clipped by 4 bases and J by 6 bases, with 9 bases between them. CDR3 sequence reads: CSVAGSNGYTF. DNA of the CDR3: TGCAGCGTTGCGGGGAGCAATGGCTACACCTTC.

This clonotype was found a few times. The V and J genes are TRBV7-2 and TRBJ2-6, with D hard to call. This CDR3 spans 15 amino acids. V was cut by 3 bases and J by 0 bases, with 6 bases left in between. Looked up from germline, CDR1 is SGHTA and CDR2 is FQGNSA. The CDR3 coding sequence is TGTGCCAGCAGCTTTGCTAACTCTGGGGCCAACGTCCTGACTTTC. Its protein is CASSFANSGANVLTF.

J is TRBJ2-7 and V is TRBV28, with 13 bases fitting TRBD2. Trimming cost V 1 base and J 0 bases; bases outside gene matches: 12. The CDR3 consists of 20 residues. CDR1 is MDHEN and CDR2 is SYDVKM in the germline V gene. This CDR3 reads CASSLSSGTSGKRYSYEQYF. The CDR3 DNA reads as TGTGCCAGCAGTTTATCATCCGGGACTAGCGGGAAAAGGTACTCCTACGAGCAGTACTTC. Combining the CDR3 with reference TRBV28 and TRBJ2-7 gives the whole variable domain DVKVTQSSRYLVKRTGEKVFLECVQDMDHENMFWYRQDPGLGLRLIYFSYDVKMKEKGDIPEGYSVSREKKERFSLILESASTNQTSMYLCASSLSSGTSGKRYSYEQYFGPGTRLTVT.

This chain connects TRBV28 to TRBJ2-7; D may be TRBD1 (6 bases). The CDR3 covers 15 residues. The germline V and J ends were trimmed by 2 bases and 4 bases, with 15 bases remaining between them. Germline values: CDR1 MDHEN, CDR2 SYDVKM. CDR3 residues: CASSLGRPRGYEQYF. CDR3 in DNA: TGTGCCAGCAGTTTAGGGCGGCCCAGGGGATACGAGCAGTACTTC.

The rearrangement joins TRBV7-9 to TRBJ2-5; TRBD2 matches 10 bases. The CDR3 spans 16 residues. The germline gives CDR1 SEHNR, CDR2 FQNEAQ (reference sequence). V dropped 0 bases and J dropped 2; count of bases not matched to a gene: 3. The chain's CDR3 is CASSLAERGGQETQYF. CDR3 nucleotide sequence: TGTGCCAGCAGCTTAGCTGAGCGGGGGGGTCAAGAGACCCAGTACTTC.